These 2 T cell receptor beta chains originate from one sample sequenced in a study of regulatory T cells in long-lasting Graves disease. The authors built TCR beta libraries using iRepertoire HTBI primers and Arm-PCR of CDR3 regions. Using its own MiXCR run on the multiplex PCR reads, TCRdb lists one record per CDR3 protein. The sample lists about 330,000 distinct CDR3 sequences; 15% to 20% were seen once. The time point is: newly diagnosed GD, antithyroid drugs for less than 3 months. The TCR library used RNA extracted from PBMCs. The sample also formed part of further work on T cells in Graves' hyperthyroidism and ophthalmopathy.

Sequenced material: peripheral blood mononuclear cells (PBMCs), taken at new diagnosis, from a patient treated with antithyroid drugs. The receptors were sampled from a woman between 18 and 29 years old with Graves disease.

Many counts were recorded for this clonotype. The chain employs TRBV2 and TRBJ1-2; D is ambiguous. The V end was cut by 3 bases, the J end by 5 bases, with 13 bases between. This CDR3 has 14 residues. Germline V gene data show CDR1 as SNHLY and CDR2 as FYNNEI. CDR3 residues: CASSDRVLLYGYTF. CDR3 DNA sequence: TGTGCCAGCAGTGATAGGGTACTATTGTATGGCTACACCTTC.

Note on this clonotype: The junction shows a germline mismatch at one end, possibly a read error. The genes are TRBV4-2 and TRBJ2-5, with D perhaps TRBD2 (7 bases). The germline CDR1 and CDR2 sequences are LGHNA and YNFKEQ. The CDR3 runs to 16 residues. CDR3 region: CSSSLDTGTIKETQYF. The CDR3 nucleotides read TGTTCCAGCAGCTTAGATACAGGGACTATCAAAGAGACCCAGTACTTC.